This entry lists 14 T cell receptor beta chains sequenced from one sample in a study of blood T cell repertoires in COVID-19. Sequencing was performed with immunoSEQ multiplex PCR; in TCRdb, only in-frame clones are kept and a portion is missing. The table has around 43,000 clones, roughly nine tenths seen once. Sequencing was carried out using peripheral blood. The source of these receptors is a human donor in a cohort sampled during active COVID-19.

V gene TRBV30 combines with J gene TRBJ1-2, with D unclear. The V end lost 4 bases, the J end lost 7 bases, and 13 bases lay between the germline ends. This CDR3 is built from 12 residues. The germline V gene encodes CDR1 GTSNPN and CDR2 SVGIG (reference sequence). The CDR3, as DNA: TGTGCCTGGACTCCGACGGGATTTGGCTACACCTTC. Encoded protein: CAWTPTGFGYTF.

The J gene is TRBJ2-4, the V gene TRBV5-1; D gene ambiguous. Trimming stripped 0 bases from V and 5 bases from J, with 9 bases between. CDR1 is SGHRS, CDR2 YFSETQ, per germline. The length of the CDR3 is 14 residues. The CDR3 protein is CASSLDSSENIQYF. In nucleotides, the CDR3 is TGCGCCAGCAGCTTGGACAGTTCGGAAAACATTCAGTACTTC.

This chain uses TRBV6-6 with TRBJ1-2, with unresolved D. Germline V gene data show CDR1 as MNHNY and CDR2 as SVGAGI (reference sequence). This CDR3 region has 14 residues. V lost 2 bases and J 2 bases, leaving 9 bases between the germline ends. This CDR3 reads CASSYDKENYGYTF. CDR3 in DNA: TGTGCCAGCAGTTACGACAAAGAGAACTATGGCTACACCTTC.

V is TRBV5-4 and J is TRBJ2-1, with 14 bases that match TRBD2. CDR3 length: 16 residues. V was pared by 4 bases and J by 10 bases, with 10 bases of the junction left unmatched. Germline CDR1 is SGHNT and CDR2 is YYREEE (reference sequence). CDR3 sequence: CASSREGLAGVEEQFF. CDR3 nucleotide sequence: TGTGCCAGCAGCCGGGAGGGACTAGCGGGGGTGGAAGAGCAGTTCTTC.

The rearrangement links TRBV5-1 to TRBJ2-7; the D gene is possibly TRBD2 (5 bases). The V gene lost 3 bases and the J gene lost 2 bases, with 12 bases spanning the gap. The V gene's germline CDR1 is SGHRS and CDR2 YFSETQ. CDR3 length: 14 amino acids. Written as DNA, the CDR3 is TGCGCCAGCAGCTCGGACGGACTCCCCTACGAGCAGTACTTC. Translation gives CASSSDGLPYEQYF.

V is TRBV30 and J is TRBJ1-4; 7 bases fit TRBD1. The V and J ends lost 0 bases and 8 bases, in that order; junction bases with no gene match: 0. This CDR3 region has 12 residues. Per the germline V gene, CDR1 is GTSNPN and CDR2 is SVGIG (reference sequence). Here the CDR3 reads CAWSVRGEKLFF. For the CDR3, the DNA is TGTGCCTGGAGTGTCAGGGGGGAAAAACTGTTTTTT.

The gene calls are TRBV6-1 and TRBJ2-1, with D perhaps matching TRBD1 (5 bases). Trimming stripped 0 bases from V and 9 bases from J, with 12 bases between. Germline-derived CDR1 and CDR2 are MNHNS and SASEGT. This CDR3 is 14 amino acids long. The CDR3 spells CASSEALSGFEQFF. CDR3 bases: TGTGCCAGCAGTGAAGCGCTTTCAGGGTTTGAGCAGTTCTTC.

The genes are TRBV6-5 and TRBJ2-1; D is possibly TRBD2 (7 bases). The V gene's germline CDR1 is MNHEY and CDR2 SVGAGI. The V end lost 0 bases, the J end lost 14 bases, and 11 bases lay between the germline ends. This CDR3 is built from 12 residues. This CDR3 is CASSYSGGAEFF. The CDR3 DNA is TGTGCCAGCAGTTACTCGGGGGGGGCGGAGTTCTTC.

The chain uses TRBV6-5 and TRBJ2-5, with TRBD2 as a possible D gene (5 bases). This CDR3 is 14 amino acids long. V shed 0 bases and J shed 5 bases, with 10 bases lying between them. The V gene's germline CDR1 is MNHEY and CDR2 SVGAGI. The CDR3 coding sequence is TGTGCCAGCAGTTACTCGCCGCGGGCGGAGACCCAGTACTTC. The encoded protein is CASSYSPRAETQYF.

The chain joins TRBV7-2 to TRBJ2-7; TRBD1 might be the D (5 bases). Germline assignment: CDR1 SGHTA and CDR2 FQGNSA. CDR3 length: 15 residues. V was trimmed by 5 bases and J by 4 bases, leaving 18 bases between them. The CDR3 sequence: CASSPARGLMYEQYF. In nucleotides, the CDR3 is TGTGCCAGCAGCCCAGCTAGGGGCTTGATGTACGAGCAGTACTTC. Full variable domain (rest looked up from reference TRBV7-2 and TRBJ2-7): GAGVSQSPSNKVTEKGKDVELRCDPISGHTALYWYRQSLGQGLEFLIYFQGNSAPDKSGLPSDRFSAERTGGSVSTLTIQRTQQEDSAVYLCASSPARGLMYEQYFGPGTRLTVT.

This clone was seen once. The V gene is TRBV19, the J gene TRBJ1-5; D might be TRBD1 (6 bases). The CDR3 extends over 15 amino acids. Germline CDR1 is LNHDA and CDR2 is SQIVND (reference sequence). V gave up 4 bases and J gave up 3 bases, with 13 bases separating them. The DNA of the CDR3 is TGTGCCAGTAGTACTTCCGGGGGGGCCAATCAGCCCCAGCATTTT. This gives the protein CASSTSGGANQPQHF.

V is TRBV7-8 and J is TRBJ2-1; TRBD2 might be the D (6 bases). This CDR3 contains 13 residues. V was clipped by 5 bases and J by 9 bases, with 14 bases between them. Germline values: CDR1 SGHVS, CDR2 FQNEAQ. The CDR3 nucleotides read TGTGCCAGCAGCCCTAGCGTTGACAGTGAGCAGTTCTTC. Its protein is CASSPSVDSEQFF.

The CDR3 here is CASSNAGDSWNSPLHF. The CDR3 coding sequence is TGTGCCAGCAGCAACGCCGGGGACAGCTGGAATTCACCCCTCCACTTT. The chain links TRBV5-6 to TRBJ1-6; 7 bases are a match to TRBD1. After removal of 4 bases from V and 7 bases from J, the junction contained 11 bases not matched to a gene. The CDR3 has 16 residues. CDR1 and CDR2 (germline): SGHDT, YYEEEE.

This clone was detected once. The chain combines TRBV19 with TRBJ1-1; tentatively, D is TRBD1 (6 bases). The ends were cut back, 7 bases at V and 7 bases at J, with 25 bases in the middle. The CDR3 runs to 16 residues. Germline CDR1 reads LNHDA; CDR2 reads SQIVND (reference sequence). The CDR3 region is CASTGPIMIGQNEAFF. CDR3 nucleotide sequence: TGTGCCAGTACTGGCCCCATCATGATTGGACAGAATGAAGCTTTCTTT.